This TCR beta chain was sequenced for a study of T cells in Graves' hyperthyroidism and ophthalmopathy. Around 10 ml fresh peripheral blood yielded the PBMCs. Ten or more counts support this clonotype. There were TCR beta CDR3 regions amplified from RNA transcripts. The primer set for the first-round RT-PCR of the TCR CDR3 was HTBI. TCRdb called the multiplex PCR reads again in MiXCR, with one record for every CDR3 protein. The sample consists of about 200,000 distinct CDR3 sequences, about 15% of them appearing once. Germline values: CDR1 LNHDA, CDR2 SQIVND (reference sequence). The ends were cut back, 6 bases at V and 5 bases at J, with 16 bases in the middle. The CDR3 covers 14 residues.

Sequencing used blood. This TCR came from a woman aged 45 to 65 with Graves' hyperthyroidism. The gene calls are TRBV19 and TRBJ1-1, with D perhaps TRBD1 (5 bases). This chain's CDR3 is CASSPQQGITEAFF. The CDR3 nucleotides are TGTGCCAGTAGCCCTCAGCAGGGAATAACTGAAGCTTTCTTT.